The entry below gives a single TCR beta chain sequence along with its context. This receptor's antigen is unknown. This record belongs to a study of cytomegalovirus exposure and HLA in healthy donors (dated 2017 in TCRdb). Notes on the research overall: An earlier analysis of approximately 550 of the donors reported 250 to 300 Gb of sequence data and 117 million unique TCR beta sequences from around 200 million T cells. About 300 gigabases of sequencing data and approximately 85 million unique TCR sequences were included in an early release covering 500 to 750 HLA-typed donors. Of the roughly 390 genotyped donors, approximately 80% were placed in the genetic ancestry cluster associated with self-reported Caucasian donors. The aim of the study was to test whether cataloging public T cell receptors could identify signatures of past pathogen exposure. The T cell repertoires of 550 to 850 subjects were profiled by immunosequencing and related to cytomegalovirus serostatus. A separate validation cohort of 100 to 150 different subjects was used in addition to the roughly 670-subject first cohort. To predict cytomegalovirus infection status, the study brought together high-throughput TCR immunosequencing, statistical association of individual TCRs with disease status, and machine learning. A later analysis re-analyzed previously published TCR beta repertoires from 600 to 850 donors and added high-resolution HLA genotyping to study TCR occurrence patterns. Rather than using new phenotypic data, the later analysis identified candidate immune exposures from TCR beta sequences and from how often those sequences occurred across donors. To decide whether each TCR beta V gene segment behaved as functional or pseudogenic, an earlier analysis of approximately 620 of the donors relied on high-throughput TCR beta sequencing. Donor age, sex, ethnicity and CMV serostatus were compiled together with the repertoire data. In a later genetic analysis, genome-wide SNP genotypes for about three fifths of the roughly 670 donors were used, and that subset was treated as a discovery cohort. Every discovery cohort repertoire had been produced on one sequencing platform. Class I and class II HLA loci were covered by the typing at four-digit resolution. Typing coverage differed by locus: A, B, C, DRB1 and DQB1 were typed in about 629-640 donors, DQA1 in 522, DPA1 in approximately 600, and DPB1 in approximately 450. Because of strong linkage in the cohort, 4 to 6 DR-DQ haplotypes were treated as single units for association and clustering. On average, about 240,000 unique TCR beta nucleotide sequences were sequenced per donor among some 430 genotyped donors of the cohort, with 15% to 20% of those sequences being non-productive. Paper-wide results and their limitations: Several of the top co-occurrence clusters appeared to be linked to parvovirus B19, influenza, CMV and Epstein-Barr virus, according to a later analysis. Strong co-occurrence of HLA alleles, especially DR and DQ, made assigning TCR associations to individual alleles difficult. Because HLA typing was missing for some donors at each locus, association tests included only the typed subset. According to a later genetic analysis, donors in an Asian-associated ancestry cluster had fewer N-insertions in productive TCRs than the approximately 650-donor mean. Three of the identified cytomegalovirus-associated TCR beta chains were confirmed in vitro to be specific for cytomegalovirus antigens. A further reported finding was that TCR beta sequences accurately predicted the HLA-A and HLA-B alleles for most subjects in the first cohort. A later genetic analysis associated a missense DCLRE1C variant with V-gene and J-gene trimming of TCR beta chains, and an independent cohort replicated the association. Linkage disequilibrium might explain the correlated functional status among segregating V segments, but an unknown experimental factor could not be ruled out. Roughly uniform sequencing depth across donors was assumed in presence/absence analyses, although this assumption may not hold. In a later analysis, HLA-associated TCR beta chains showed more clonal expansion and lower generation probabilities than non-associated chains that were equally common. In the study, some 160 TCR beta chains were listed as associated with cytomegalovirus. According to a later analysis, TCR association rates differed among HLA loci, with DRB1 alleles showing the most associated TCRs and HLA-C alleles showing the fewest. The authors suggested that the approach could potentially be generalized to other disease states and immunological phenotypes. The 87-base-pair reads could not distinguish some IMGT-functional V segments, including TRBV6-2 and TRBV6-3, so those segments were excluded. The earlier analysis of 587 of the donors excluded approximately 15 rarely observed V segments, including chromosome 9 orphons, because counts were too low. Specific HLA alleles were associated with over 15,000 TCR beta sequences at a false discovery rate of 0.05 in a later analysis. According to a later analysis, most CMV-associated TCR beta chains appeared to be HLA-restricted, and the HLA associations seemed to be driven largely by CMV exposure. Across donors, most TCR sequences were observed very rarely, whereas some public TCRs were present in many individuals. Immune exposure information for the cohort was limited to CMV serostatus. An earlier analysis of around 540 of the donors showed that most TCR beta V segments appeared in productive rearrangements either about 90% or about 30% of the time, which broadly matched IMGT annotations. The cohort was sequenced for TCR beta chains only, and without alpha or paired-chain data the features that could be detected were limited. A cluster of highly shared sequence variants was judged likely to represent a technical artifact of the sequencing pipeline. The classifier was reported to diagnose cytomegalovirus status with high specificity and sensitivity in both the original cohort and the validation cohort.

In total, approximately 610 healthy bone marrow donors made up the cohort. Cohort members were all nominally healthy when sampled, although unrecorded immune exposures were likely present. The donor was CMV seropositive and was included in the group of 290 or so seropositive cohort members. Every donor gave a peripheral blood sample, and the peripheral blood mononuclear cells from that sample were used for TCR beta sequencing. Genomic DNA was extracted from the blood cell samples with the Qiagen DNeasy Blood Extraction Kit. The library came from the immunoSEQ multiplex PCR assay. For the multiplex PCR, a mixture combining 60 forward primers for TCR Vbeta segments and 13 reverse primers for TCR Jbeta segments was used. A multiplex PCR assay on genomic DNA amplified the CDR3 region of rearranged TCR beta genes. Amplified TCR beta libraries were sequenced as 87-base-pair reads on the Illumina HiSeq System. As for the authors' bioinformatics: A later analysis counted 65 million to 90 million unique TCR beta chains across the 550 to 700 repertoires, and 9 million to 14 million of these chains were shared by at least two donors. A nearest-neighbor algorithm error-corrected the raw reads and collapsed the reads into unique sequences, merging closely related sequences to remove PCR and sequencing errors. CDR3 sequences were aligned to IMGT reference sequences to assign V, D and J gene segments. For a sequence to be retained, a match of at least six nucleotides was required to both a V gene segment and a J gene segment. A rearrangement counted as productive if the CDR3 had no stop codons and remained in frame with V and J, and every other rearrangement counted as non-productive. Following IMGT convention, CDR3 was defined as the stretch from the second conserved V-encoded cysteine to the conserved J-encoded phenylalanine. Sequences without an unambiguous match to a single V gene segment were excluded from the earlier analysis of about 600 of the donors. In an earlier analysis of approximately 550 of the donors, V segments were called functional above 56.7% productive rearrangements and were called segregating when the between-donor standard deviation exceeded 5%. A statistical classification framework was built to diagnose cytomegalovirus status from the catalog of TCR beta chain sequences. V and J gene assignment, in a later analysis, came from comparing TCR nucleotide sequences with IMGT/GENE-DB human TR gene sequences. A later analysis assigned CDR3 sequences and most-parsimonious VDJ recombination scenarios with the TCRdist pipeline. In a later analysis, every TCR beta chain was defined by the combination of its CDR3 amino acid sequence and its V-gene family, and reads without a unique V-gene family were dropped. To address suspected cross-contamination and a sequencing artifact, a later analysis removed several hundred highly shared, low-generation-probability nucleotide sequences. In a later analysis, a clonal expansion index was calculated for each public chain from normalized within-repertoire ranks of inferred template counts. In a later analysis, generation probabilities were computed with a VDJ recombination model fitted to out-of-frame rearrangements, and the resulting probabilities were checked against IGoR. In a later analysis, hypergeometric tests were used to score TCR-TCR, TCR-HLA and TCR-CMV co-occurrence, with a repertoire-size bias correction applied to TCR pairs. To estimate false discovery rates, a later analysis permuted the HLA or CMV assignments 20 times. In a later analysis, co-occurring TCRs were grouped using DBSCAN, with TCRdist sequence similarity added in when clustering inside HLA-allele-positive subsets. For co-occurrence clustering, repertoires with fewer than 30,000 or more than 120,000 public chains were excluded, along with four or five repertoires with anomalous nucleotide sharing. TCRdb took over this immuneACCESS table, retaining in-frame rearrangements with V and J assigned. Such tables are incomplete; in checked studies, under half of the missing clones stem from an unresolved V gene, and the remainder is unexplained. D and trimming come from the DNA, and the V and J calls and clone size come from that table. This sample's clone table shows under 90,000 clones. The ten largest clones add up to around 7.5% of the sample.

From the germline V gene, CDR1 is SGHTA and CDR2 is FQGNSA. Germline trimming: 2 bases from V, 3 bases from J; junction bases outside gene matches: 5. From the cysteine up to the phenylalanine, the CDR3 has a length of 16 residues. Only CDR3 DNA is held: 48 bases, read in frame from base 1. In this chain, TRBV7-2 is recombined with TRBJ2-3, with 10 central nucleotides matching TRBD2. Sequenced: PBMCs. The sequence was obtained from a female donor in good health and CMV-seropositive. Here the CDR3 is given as CASSLRPAGGTDTQYF. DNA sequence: TGTGCCAGCAGCTTAAGGCCAGCGGGGGGGACAGATACGCAGTATTTT.